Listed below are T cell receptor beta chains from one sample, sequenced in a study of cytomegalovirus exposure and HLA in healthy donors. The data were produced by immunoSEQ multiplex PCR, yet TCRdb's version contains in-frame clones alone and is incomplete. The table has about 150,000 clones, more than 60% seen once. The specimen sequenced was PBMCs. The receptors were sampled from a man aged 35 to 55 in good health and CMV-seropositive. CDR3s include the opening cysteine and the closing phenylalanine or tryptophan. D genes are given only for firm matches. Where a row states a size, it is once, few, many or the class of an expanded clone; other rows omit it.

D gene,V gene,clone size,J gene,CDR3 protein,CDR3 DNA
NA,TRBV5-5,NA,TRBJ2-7,CASSLEGRGAYEQYF,TGTGCCAGCAGCTTGGAGGGCAGGGGCGCCTACGAGCAGTACTTC
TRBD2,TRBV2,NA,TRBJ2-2,CASTWGTSGRATGELFF,TGTGCCAGCACCTGGGGAACAAGCGGGAGGGCCACCGGGGAGCTGTTTTTT
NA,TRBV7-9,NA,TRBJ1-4,CASSSGPTTNEKLFF,TGTGCCAGCAGCTCTGGGCCAACAACTAATGAAAAACTGTTTTTT
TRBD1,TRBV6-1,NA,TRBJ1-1,CASSDTFPARQGAPRVAFF,TGTGCCAGCAGTGACACCTTCCCAGCGCGACAGGGGGCTCCGCGTGTAGCTTTCTTT
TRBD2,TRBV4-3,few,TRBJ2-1,CASSLTGGDEQFF,TGCGCCAGCAGCCTTACCGGGGGGGATGAGCAGTTCTTC
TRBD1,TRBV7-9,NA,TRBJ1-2,CASSLGQGNYGYTF,TGTGCCAGCAGCTTAGGACAGGGAAACTATGGCTACACCTTC
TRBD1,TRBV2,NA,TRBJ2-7,CASTGGVYYEQYF,TGTGCCAGCACAGGGGGCGTCTACTACGAGCAGTACTTC
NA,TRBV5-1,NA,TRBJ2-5,CASSFGGLETQYF,TGCGCCAGCAGCTTTGGCGGGTTAGAGACCCAGTACTTC
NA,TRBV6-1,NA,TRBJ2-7,CASSERQGYEQYF,TGTGCCAGCAGTGAAAGGCAGGGCTACGAGCAGTACTTC
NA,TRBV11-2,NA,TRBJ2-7,CASSSPWAPHEQYF,TGTGCCAGCAGCTCTCCTTGGGCCCCCCACGAGCAGTACTTC
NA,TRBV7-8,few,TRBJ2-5,CASSVPFRGAETQYF,TGTGCCAGCAGCGTCCCCTTTCGCGGGGCAGAGACCCAGTACTTC
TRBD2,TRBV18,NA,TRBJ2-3,CASSPLAGGKTGTQYF,TGTGCCAGCTCACCACTAGCGGGCGGGAAAACAGGTACGCAGTATTTT
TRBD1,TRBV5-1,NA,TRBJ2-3,CASSFGQGPSTDTQYF,TGCGCCAGCAGCTTTGGACAGGGGCCTAGCACAGATACGCAGTATTTT
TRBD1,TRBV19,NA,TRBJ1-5,CASSMGQAVPQHF,TGTGCCAGTAGTATGGGACAGGCGGTGCCCCAGCATTTT
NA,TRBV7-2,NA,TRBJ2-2,CASSPLAGTFVGELFF,TGTGCCAGCAGCCCGCTTGCCGGGACTTTTGTCGGGGAGCTGTTTTTT
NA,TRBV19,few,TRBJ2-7,CASSPARQTSYEQYF,TGTGCCAGTAGTCCGGCTCGACAGACTTCCTACGAGCAGTACTTC
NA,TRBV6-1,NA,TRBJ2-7,CASSGSGSSYEQYF,TGTGCCAGCAGTGGTAGCGGAAGCTCCTACGAGCAGTACTTC
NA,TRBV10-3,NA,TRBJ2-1,CAISELMWSSYNEQFF,TGTGCCATCAGTGAGTTAATGTGGAGCTCCTACAATGAGCAGTTCTTC
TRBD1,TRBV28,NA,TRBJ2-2,CASMAGGNTGELFF,TGTGCCAGCATGGCAGGGGGCAACACCGGGGAGCTGTTTTTT
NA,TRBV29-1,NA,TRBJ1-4,CSVPGSTNEKLFF,TGCAGCGTTCCAGGGTCAACTAATGAAAAACTGTTTTTT